The source of this TCR beta chain is a study of blood T cell repertoires in COVID-19. At the level of the study: Whether acute or convalescent, the COVID-19 samples came from the United States, Italy and Spain. T cells, B-cell-depleted T cells, or PBMCs provided the cDNA or gDNA that served as material.

Seattle enrolled patients during active infection and tracked them longitudinally. Data came from immunoSEQ multiplex PCR; TCRdb stores just in-frame clones and leaves some out. The table shows approximately 300,000 clones, with nearly 90% occurring only once. Trimming removed 1 base from V and 9 bases from J, with 6 bases in between. Germline V gene sequence: CDR1 LNHDA, CDR2 SQIVND (reference sequence). CDR3 length: 12 amino acids. The sequencing input was peripheral blood. V and J are TRBV19 and TRBJ2-2; D may be TRBD2 (5 bases). The receptor was isolated from a woman aged 35 to 49 with COVID-19, enrolled during active disease. CDR3 region: CASSIGEWELFF. CDR3 in DNA: TGTGCCAGTAGTATAGGGGAGTGGGAGCTGTTTTTT.